Below are 23 T cell receptor beta chains sequenced from a single sample in a study of T cell repertoires in ileal Crohn's disease. Repertoires were generated with immunoSEQ multiplex PCR, while TCRdb's copy carries only in-frame clones and drops some. This sample has over 8,000 clones; approximately 80% occur once, and the top ten carry over 10%. The sample was ileal tissue. The receptor source for this set is an adult with Crohn's disease.

This clone was seen once. This chain connects TRBV5-5 to TRBJ2-3, with D maybe TRBD2 (6 bases). V was shortened by 7 bases and J by 1 base, with 13 bases between the two germline ends. The CDR3 runs 14 residues. Germline V gives CDR1 SGHKS, CDR2 YYEKEE (reference sequence). CDR3 sequence: CASSTSRGTDTQYF. CDR3 coding DNA: TGTGCCAGCTCGACTAGTAGGGGCACAGATACGCAGTATTTT.

This CDR3 reads CASSPDSSYEQYF. The CDR3 coding sequence is TGTGCCAGCTCACCGGACAGCTCCTACGAGCAGTACTTC. The gene calls are TRBV18 and TRBJ2-7, with D possibly TRBD1 on 6 matching bases. V gave up 3 bases and J gave up 0 bases, with 6 bases separating them. The CDR3 has 13 amino acids. Germline V lookup: CDR1 KGHSH, CDR2 LQKENI.

The chain recombines TRBV4-3 with TRBJ1-2; 7 bases agree with TRBD1. Germline V gene data show CDR1 as LGHNA and CDR2 as YSLEER. This CDR3 comprises 15 residues. The V segment lost 1 base and the J segment 8 bases; nucleotides outside the gene matches: 10. CDR3 sequence (DNA): TGCGCCAGCAGCCAAGTTTATGGGGACAGTGTCGGCTACACCTTC. Translated: CASSQVYGDSVGYTF.

This chain joins TRBV7-6 and TRBJ1-5; no clear D. This CDR3 is built from 15 residues. Trimming removed 6 bases at V and 0 bases at J, with 12 bases between. Germline V gives CDR1 SGHVS, CDR2 FNYEAQ. CDR3 amino acids: CASRAGHNSNQPQHF. The DNA for the CDR3 is TGTGCCAGCAGGGCCGGGCACAATAGCAATCAGCCCCAGCATTTT.

This chain connects TRBV6-1 to TRBJ1-2, with a weak D call TRBD1 (6 bases). CDR3 length: 14 residues. Looked up from germline, CDR1 is MNHNS and CDR2 is SASEGT. V gave up 2 bases and J gave up 3 bases, with 10 bases separating them. For the CDR3, the DNA is TGTGCCAGCAGTGAACAGGGGATAGACTATGGCTACACCTTC. Translation gives CASSEQGIDYGYTF.

With respect to this clone: One end of the junction varies from germline; a read error may be responsible. The chain uses TRBV2 and TRBJ1-1; D gene unclear. Germline CDR1 reads SNHLY; CDR2 reads FYNNEI. The CDR3 length is 12 residues. The CDR3 loop is CASSDDLGNPKF. The DNA for the CDR3 is TGTGCCAGCAGTGATGATTTGGGGAATCCGAAATTT.

V gene TRBV9 combines with J gene TRBJ2-1; 8 positions match TRBD2. CDR1 and CDR2 (germline): SGDLS, YYNGEE. The CDR3 is 15 amino acids. The trim removed 1 base at V and 8 bases at J, leaving 8 bases unmatched. Here the CDR3 reads CASSVLGTRNDEQFF. The CDR3 DNA reads as TGTGCCAGCAGCGTATTAGGGACTAGGAACGATGAGCAGTTCTTC.

The chain links TRBV28 to TRBJ1-3, with D unclear. Germline V gives CDR1 MDHEN, CDR2 SYDVKM. V gave up 5 bases and J gave up 3 bases, with 14 bases separating them. This CDR3 contains 15 residues. CDR3 in amino acids: CASSDLGTLGNTIYF. The DNA for the CDR3 is TGTGCCAGCAGTGACCTAGGCACCCTTGGAAACACCATATATTTT.

The chain has TRBV19 and TRBJ1-2, with TRBD1 matching 8 bases. This CDR3 contains 15 residues. From germline, CDR1 is LNHDA and CDR2 SQIVND (reference sequence). After removal of 6 bases from V and 7 bases from J, the junction contained 13 bases not matched to a gene. The DNA for the CDR3 is TGTGCCAGTAGCCCCCGCCTGGACAGGGCAGGTGGCTACACCTTC. Its translation: CASSPRLDRAGGYTF. The complete variable domain, with remaining parts taken from reference TRBV19 and TRBJ1-2, reads DGGITQSPKYLFRKEGQNVTLSCEQNLNHDAMYWYRQDPGQGLRLIYYSQIVNDFQKGDIAEGYSVSREKKESFPLTVTSAQKNPTAFYLCASSPRLDRAGGYTFGSGTRLTVV.

This chain joins TRBV15 and TRBJ2-7; 7 nucleotides match TRBD1. The V and J ends lost 4 bases and 2 bases, in that order; junction bases with no gene match: 2. Per the germline V gene, CDR1 is LNHNV and CDR2 is YYDKDF (reference sequence). The CDR3 runs 13 residues. The CDR3 nucleotides are TGTGCCACCAGCACGGGACAGACCTACGAGCAGTACTTC. Amino acids: CATSTGQTYEQYF.

The chain couples TRBV7-9 to TRBJ1-3; D is undetermined. The CDR3 spans 14 residues. The germline CDR1 and CDR2 sequences are SEHNR and FQNEAQ (reference sequence). Trimming stripped 0 bases from V and 1 base from J, with 4 bases between. CDR3: CASSLAGSGNTIYF. The CDR3 DNA reads TGTGCCAGCAGCTTAGCAGGGTCTGGAAACACCATATATTTT.

The gene calls are TRBV15 and TRBJ2-4, with D perhaps matching TRBD1 or TRBD2 (5 bases each). V was shortened by 0 bases and J by 0 bases, with 15 bases between the two germline ends. CDR3 length: 18 residues. In germline, CDR1 is LNHNV, CDR2 YYDKDF (reference sequence). The CDR3 loop reads CATSREGETRLAKNIQYF. The CDR3 DNA reads TGTGCCACCAGCAGAGAGGGGGAGACACGCCTAGCCAAAAACATTCAGTACTTC.

This clone was found a few times. This chain connects TRBV5-1 to TRBJ2-7; 10 bases fit TRBD2. CDR3 length: 14 residues. Germline V gene sequence: CDR1 SGHRS, CDR2 YFSETQ. Losses at the gene ends were 7 bases for V and 1 base for J; bases not matched to a gene: 5. CDR3 bases: TGCGCCAGCGGTCCGGGACTAGCGTCCTACGAGCAGTACTTC. Protein: CASGPGLASYEQYF.

This sequence joins TRBV7-2 and TRBJ1-3; D is unresolved. The CDR3 is 15 residues long. Trimming took 3 bases from V and 2 from J, leaving 11 bases between them. Per the germline V gene, CDR1 is SGHTA and CDR2 is FQGNSA. The CDR3 DNA is TGTGCCAGCAGCTTCGCGGGGAACACTGGAAACACCATATATTTT. This sequence encodes CASSFAGNTGNTIYF. The whole variable domain, remainder taken from reference TRBV7-2 and TRBJ1-3, is GAGVSQSPSNKVTEKGKDVELRCDPISGHTALYWYRQSLGQGLEFLIYFQGNSAPDKSGLPSDRFSAERTGGSVSTLTIQRTQQEDSAVYLCASSFAGNTGNTIYFGEGSWLTVV.

This clone was detected a few times. This chain joins TRBV28 and TRBJ1-1; D remains ambiguous. The V gene lost 4 bases and the J gene lost 7 bases, with 7 bases spanning the gap. The CDR3 has 11 amino acids. CDR1 MDHEN and CDR2 SYDVKM come from the germline V gene. The CDR3 loop reads CASSSNYEAFF. The CDR3 bases are TGTGCCAGCAGTTCAAACTATGAAGCTTTCTTT.

In its sample, this clone was seen a few times. The rearrangement uses TRBV7-2 and TRBJ1-1; 10 positions match TRBD1. The CDR3 is 13 amino acids. V shed 4 bases, J shed 4 bases, and the junction held 0 bases outside the gene matches. Germline-derived CDR1 and CDR2 are SGHTA and FQGNSA. The CDR3, as DNA: TGTGCCAGCAGCTGGACAGGGGGCACTGAAGCTTTCTTT. It translates to CASSWTGGTEAFF.

The CDR3 loop reads CASSLEASGPFEQYF. CDR3 nucleotide sequence: TGTGCCAGCAGCTTGGAGGCTAGCGGGCCGTTTGAGCAGTACTTC. The chain couples TRBV5-4 to TRBJ2-7; 8 bases agree with TRBD2. The trim removed 0 bases at V and 7 bases at J, leaving 9 bases unmatched. This CDR3 contains 15 residues. CDR1 SGHNT and CDR2 YYREEE come from the germline V gene (reference sequence).

This clone was recorded only once. The CDR3 nucleotides read TGTGCCAGCAGTTGGGACCTAAACTACGAGCAGTACTTC. Translation: CASSWDLNYEQYF. The chain uses TRBV27 and TRBJ2-7, with D perhaps assigned TRBD1 or TRBD2 (5 bases each). CDR1 is MNHEY, CDR2 SMNVEV, per germline (reference sequence). There are 13 residues in the CDR3. The germline V and J ends were trimmed by 4 bases and 3 bases, with 10 bases remaining between them.

This sequence joins TRBV6-6 and TRBJ1-3; D is unresolved. The CDR3 loop spans 16 amino acids. The V and J ends lost 2 bases and 3 bases respectively, with 14 bases between them. Germline V gene sequence: CDR1 MNHNY, CDR2 SVGAGI (reference sequence). The CDR3 coding sequence is TGTGCCAGCAGTTACAAGGCCGATATAAATGGAAACACCATATATTTT. This translates into CASSYKADINGNTIYF.

The chain joins TRBV5-8 to TRBJ2-5; D not certain. The CDR3 is 14 amino acids. Trimming stripped 10 bases from V and 5 bases from J, with 21 bases between. CDR1 is SGHTS, CDR2 YDEGEE, per germline. Written as DNA, the CDR3 is TGTGCCTCGGTTACGGTTGGGTTGGTGGAGACCCAGTACTTC. The encoded protein is CASVTVGLVETQYF. Full variable domain (missing parts from reference TRBV5-8 and TRBJ2-5): EAGVTQSPTHLIKTRGQQATLRCSPISGHTSVYWYQQALGLGLQFLLWYDEGEERNRGNFPPRFSGRQFPNYSSELNVNALELEDSALYLCASVTVGLVETQYFGPGTRLLVL.

The V call is TRBV28, the J call TRBJ2-7; possibly TRBD1 for D (6 bases). Trimming cost V 4 bases and J 0 bases, with 16 bases left between them. CDR1 and CDR2 (germline): MDHEN, SYDVKM. The CDR3 covers 16 residues. The CDR3 loop is CASSWITGKYSYEQYF. The CDR3 DNA reads TGTGCCAGCAGTTGGATTACAGGGAAGTACTCCTACGAGCAGTACTTC.

This clone ranks as large. CDR3 amino acids: CASSLVGNYGYTF. The CDR3 nucleotides are TGTGCCAGCAGCTTGGTCGGAAACTATGGCTACACCTTC. The rearrangement links TRBV7-9 to TRBJ1-2; D is uncertain. Germline V gives CDR1 SEHNR, CDR2 FQNEAQ (reference sequence). The CDR3 totals 13 residues. V lost 3 bases, J lost 2 bases, and 7 bases lay in between.

CDR3: CASRFGGTLGYTF. In DNA form, the CDR3 reads TGTGCCAGCAGATTCGGTGGGACATTGGGCTACACCTTC. The chain couples TRBV7-2 to TRBJ1-2, with D perhaps TRBD1 (6 bases). Germline V gives CDR1 SGHTA, CDR2 FQGNSA. There are 13 residues in the CDR3. V lost 6 bases, J lost 8 bases, and 16 bases lay in between.